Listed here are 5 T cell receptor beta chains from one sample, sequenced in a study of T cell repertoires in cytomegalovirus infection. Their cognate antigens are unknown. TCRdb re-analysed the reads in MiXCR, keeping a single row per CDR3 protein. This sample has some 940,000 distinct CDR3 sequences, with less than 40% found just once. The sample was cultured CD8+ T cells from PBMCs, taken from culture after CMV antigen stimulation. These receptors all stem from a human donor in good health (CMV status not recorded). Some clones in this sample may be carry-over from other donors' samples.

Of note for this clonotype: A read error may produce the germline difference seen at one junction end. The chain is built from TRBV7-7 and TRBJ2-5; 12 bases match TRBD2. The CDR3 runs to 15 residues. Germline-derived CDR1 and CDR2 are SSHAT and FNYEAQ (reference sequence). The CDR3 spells CASSPSGGALETQYF. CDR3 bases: TGTGCTAGCAGCCCTAGCGGGGGGGCCCTGGAGACCCAGTACTTC.

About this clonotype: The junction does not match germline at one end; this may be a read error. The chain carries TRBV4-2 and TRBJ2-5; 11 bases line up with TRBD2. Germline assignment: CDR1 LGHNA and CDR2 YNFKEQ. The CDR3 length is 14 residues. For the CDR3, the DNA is TGTGCCAGCAGCCAAGATGACGGGACTAGCGGCGTCCACTTC. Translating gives CASSQDDGTSGVHF.

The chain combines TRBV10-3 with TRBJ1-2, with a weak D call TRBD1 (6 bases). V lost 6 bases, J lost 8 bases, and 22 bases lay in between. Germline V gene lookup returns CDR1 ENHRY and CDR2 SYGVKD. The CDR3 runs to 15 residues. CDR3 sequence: CAIRRPGGELGGYTF. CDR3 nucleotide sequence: TGTGCCATCAGGCGGCCGGGGGGCGAACTGGGGGGCTACACCTTC.

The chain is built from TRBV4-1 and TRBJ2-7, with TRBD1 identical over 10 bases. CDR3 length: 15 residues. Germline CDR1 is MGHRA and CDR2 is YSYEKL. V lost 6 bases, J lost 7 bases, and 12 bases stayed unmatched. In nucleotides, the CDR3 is TGCGCCAGCAGACTTTCCGGGACAGGGGTGGGGGAGCAGTACTTC. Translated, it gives CASRLSGTGVGEQYF.

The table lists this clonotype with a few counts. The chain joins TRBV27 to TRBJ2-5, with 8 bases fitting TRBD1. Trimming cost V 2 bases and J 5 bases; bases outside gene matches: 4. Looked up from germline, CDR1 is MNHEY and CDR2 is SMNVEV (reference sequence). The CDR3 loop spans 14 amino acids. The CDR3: CASSLIQGDETQYF. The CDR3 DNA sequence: TGTGCCAGCAGTTTAATACAGGGGGACGAGACCCAGTACTTC.